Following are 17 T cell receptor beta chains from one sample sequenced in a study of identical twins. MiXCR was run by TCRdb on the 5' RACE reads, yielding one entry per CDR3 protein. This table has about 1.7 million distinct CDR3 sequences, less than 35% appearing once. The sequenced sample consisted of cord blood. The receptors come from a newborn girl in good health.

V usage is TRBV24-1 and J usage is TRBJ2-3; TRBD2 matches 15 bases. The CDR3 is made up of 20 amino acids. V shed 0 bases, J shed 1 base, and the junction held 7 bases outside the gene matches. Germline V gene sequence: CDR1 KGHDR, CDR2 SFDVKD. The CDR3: CATSDLGSGLAGGRTDTQYF. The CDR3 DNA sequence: TGTGCCACCAGTGATTTGGGATCGGGACTAGCGGGAGGACGCACAGATACGCAGTATTTT.

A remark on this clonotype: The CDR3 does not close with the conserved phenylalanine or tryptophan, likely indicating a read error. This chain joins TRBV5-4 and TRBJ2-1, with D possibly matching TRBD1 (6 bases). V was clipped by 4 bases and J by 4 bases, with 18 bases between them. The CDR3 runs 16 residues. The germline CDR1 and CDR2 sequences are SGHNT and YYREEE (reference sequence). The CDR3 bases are TGTGCCAGCAGCCCCATGAACAGGGACCTATACAATGAGCAGTTCTTG. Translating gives CASSPMNRDLYNEQFL.

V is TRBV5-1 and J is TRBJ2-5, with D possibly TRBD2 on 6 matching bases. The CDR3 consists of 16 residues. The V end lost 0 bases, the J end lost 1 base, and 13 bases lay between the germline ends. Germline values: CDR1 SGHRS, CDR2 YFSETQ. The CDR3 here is CASSLGKVAAQETQYF. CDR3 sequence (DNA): TGCGCCAGCAGCTTGGGAAAGGTAGCGGCCCAAGAGACCCAGTACTTC.

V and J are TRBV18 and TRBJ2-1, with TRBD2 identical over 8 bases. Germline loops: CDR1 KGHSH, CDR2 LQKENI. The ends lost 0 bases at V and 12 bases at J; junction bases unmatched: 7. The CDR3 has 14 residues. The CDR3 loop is CASSPPDAGLGQFF. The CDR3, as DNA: TGTGCCAGCTCACCACCAGACGCGGGACTAGGGCAGTTCTTC.

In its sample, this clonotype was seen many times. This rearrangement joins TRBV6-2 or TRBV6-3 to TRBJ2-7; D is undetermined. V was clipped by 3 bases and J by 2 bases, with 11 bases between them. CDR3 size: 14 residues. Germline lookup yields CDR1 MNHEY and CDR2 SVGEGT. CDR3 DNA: TGTGCCAGCAGTTATGGTTACGGCACCTACGAGCAGTACTTC. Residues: CASSYGYGTYEQYF.

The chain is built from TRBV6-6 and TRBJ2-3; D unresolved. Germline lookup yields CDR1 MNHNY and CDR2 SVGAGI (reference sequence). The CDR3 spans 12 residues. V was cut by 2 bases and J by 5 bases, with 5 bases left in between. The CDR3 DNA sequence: TGTGCCAGCAGTTACAATCAAGATACGCAGTATTTT. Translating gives CASSYNQDTQYF.

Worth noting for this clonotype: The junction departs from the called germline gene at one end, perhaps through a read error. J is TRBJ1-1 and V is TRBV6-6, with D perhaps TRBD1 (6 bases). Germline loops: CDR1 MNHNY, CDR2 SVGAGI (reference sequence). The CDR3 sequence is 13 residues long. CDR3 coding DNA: TGTGCCAGCAGTCAGGGGTTGAACGCTGAAGCTTTCTTT. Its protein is CASSQGLNAEAFF.

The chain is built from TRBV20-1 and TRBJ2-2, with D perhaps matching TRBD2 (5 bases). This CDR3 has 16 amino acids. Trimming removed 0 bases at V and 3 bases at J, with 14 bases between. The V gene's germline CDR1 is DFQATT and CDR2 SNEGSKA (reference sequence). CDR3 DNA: TGCAGTGCTAGAGATTCCCAGCGGCGATACACCGGGGAGCTGTTTTTT. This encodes CSARDSQRRYTGELFF.

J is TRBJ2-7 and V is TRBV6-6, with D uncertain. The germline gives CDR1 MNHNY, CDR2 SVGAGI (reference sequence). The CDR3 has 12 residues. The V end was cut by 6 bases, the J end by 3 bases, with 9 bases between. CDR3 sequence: CASSTVNYEQYF. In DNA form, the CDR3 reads TGTGCCAGCAGCACCGTCAACTACGAGCAGTACTTC.

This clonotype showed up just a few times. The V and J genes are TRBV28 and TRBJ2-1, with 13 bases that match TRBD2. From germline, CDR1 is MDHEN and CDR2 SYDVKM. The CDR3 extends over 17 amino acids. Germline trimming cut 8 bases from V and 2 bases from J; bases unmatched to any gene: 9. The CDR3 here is CASGGGLAGAPYNEQFF. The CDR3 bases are TGTGCCAGCGGGGGAGGACTAGCGGGAGCCCCCTACAATGAGCAGTTCTTC.

CDR3 DNA: TGCAGTGCTTCGCAGGGGGCCTACGAGCAGTACTTC. Translating it yields CSASQGAYEQYF. V gene TRBV20-1 combines with J gene TRBJ2-7; TRBD1 matches at 7 bases. Germline values: CDR1 DFQATT, CDR2 SNEGSKA (reference sequence). CDR3 length: 12 residues. The J segment lost 2 bases and the V segment lost 5 bases, leaving 3 bases of the junction unmatched.

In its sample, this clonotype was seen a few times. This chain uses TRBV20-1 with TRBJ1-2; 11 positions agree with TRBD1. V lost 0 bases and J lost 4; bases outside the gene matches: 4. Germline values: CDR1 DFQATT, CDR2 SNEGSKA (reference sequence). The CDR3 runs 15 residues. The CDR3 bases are TGCAGTGCTAGAGATCGGACAGGGGGCTTCTATGGCTACACCTTC. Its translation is CSARDRTGGFYGYTF.

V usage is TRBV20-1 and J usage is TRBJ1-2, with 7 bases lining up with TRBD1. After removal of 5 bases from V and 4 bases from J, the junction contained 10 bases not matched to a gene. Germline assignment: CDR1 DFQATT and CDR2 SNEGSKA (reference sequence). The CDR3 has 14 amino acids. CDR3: CSALTTGATYGYTF. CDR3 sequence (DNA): TGCAGTGCTTTAACTACAGGGGCTACCTATGGCTACACCTTC.

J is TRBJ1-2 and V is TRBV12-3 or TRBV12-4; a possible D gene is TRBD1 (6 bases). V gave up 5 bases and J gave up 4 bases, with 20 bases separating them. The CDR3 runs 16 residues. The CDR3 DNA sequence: TGTGCCAGCAGTCCGTACTCCTCACAGGGCCGCTATGGCTACACCTTC. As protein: CASSPYSSQGRYGYTF.

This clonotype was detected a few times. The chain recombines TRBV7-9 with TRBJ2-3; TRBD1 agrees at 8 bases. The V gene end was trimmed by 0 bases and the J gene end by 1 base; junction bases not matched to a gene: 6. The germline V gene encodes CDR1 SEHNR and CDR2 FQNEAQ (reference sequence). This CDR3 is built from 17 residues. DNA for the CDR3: TGTGCCAGCAGCTTAGCGGGGACAGGAATGGGCACAGATACGCAGTATTTT. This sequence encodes CASSLAGTGMGTDTQYF.

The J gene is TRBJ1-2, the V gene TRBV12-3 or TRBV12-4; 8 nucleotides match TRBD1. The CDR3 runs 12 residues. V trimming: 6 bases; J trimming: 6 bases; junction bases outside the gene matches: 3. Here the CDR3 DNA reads TGTGCCAGCAGGACAGGGGCAAATGGCTACACCTTC. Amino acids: CASRTGANGYTF.

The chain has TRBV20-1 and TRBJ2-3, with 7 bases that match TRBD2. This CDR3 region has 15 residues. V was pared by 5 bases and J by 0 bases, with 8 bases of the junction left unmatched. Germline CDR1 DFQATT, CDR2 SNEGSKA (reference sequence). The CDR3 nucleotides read TGCAGTGCTGGCCAGACTAGCCTTAGCACAGATACGCAGTATTTT. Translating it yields CSAGQTSLSTDTQYF.